This T cell receptor (beta chain) came from a study of blood T cell repertoires in COVID-19 (TCRdb year 2020). Concerning the study at large: The collaborator samples originated in the United States, Italy and Spain and spanned the acute and convalescent phases of COVID-19. Deeply sampled blood TCRbeta repertoires from subjects exposed to, actively infected with, or recovered from COVID-19 were included in the dataset. The prospective study material was composed of cDNA or gDNA derived from T cells, B-cell-depleted T cells, or PBMCs. Samples came from the ongoing ImmuneRACE study (first 160 participants) plus 1,254 subjects from 6 global collaborators. A freely available public database, intended as a resource for researchers studying the immune response to SARS-CoV-2, is where the repertoires were released. The sample metadata nearly always contained a de-identified subject ID, COVID-19 status, age in years and sex. HLA class I and class II types, where available, came from metadata supplied by the sample provider rather than from assay-based typing. Overall study results and their limits: The quantity of clinical and demographic metadata differed by source and by participant and was supplied without curation.

At one collaborating source in Seattle, patients were enrolled during active infection and were followed longitudinally through the course of disease. Each collaborating institution followed its own protocols to collect whole blood in K2EDTA tubes. Collaborator samples were shipped for TCRbeta analysis as frozen whole blood, isolated PBMCs, or DNA extracted from either sample type. CDR1 MDHEN and CDR2 SYDVKM were looked up in the germline V gene. Taken from cysteine to phenylalanine, the CDR3 has 14 residues. Only the CDR3 DNA is retained, 42 bases long and in frame from the first base. V lost 8 bases and J lost 2 bases; the stretch between them is 12 bases long. TCRbeta CDR3 regions were amplified from genomic DNA using the immunoSEQ Assay, a bias-controlled multiplex PCR. As for the authors' bioinformatics: The number of nucleated cells in each sample was estimated by amplification of reference gene primers within the assay. Sequence reads were collapsed and filtered to measure the absolute abundance of every unique TCRbeta CDR3 rearrangement. For each sample, productive Simpson clonality was calculated by taking the square root of Simpson's diversity index across productive rearrangements. Imported from immuneACCESS, the table was reduced by TCRdb to in-frame sequences with V and J called. These copies leave out some clones; in studies compared against another copy, an unresolved V gene accounts for under half, and the cause of the remainder is not known. Clone size and the V and J calls come from that table; the DNA yielded D and trimming. Across this sample there are approximately 350,000 clones, with about 88% seen only once. The ten largest account for roughly 6.6% of the sample.

Note on this clone: What this receptor recognizes is not known. The sample holds no much larger clone one base away, and base qualities are not on file.

Sample: peripheral blood. The chain couples TRBV28 to TRBJ2-2; TRBD1 might be the D gene, on 5 matching bases. The receptor was isolated from a woman aged 55-75 years with COVID-19, enrolled during active disease. Here is the DNA: TGTGCCAGCCTGGGGCAGATAAACACCGGGGAGCTGTTTTTT. Translated, it reads CASLGQINTGELFF.